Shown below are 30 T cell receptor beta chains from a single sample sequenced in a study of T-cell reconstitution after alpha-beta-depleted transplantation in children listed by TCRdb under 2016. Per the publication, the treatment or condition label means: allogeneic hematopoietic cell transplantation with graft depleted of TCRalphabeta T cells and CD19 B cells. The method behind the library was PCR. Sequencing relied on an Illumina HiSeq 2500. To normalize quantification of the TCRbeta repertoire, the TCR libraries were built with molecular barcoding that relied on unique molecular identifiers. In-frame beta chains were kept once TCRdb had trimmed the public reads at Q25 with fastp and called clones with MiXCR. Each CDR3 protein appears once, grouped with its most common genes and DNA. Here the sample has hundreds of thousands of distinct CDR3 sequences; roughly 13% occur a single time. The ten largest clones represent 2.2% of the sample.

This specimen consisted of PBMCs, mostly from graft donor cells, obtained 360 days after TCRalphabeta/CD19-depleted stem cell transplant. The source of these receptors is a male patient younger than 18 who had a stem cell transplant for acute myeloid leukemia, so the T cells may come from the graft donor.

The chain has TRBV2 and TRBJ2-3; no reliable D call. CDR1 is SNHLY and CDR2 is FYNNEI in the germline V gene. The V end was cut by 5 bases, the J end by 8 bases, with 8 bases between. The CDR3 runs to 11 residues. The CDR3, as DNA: TGTGCCAGCAGTAATATTGGTACGCAGTATTTT. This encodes CASSNIGTQYF.

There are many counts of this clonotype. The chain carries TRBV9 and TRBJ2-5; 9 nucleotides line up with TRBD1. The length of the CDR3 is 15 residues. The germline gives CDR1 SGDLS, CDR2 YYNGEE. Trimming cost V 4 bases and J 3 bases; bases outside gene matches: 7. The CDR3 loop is CASSSGQGHEETQYF. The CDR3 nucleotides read TGTGCCAGCAGCAGTGGACAGGGGCACGAAGAGACCCAGTACTTC.

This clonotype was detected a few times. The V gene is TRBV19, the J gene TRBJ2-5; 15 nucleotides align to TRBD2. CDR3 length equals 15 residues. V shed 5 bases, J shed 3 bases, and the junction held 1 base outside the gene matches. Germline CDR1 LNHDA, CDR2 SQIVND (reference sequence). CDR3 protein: CASSGLAGGEETQYF. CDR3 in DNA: TGTGCCAGTAGTGGACTAGCGGGAGGGGAAGAGACCCAGTACTTC.

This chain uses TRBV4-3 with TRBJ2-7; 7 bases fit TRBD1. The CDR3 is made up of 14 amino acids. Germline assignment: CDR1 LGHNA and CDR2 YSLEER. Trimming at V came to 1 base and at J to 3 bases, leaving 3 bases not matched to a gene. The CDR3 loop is CASSQAQGIYEQYF. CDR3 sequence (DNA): TGCGCCAGCAGCCAAGCACAGGGGATCTACGAGCAGTACTTC.

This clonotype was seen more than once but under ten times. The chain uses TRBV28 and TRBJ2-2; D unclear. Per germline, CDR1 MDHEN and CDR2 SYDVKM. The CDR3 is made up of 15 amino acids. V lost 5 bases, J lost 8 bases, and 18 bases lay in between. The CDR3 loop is CASSAFQPRTGELFF. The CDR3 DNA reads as TGTGCCAGCAGTGCGTTCCAGCCTAGGACGGGGGAGCTGTTTTTT.

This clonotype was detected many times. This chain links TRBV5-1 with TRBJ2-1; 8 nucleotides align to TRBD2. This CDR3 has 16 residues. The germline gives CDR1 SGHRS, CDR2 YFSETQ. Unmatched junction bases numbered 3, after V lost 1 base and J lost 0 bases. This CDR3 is CASSLTAGDSYNEQFF. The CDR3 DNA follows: TGCGCCAGCAGCTTGACAGCGGGGGACTCCTACAATGAGCAGTTCTTC.

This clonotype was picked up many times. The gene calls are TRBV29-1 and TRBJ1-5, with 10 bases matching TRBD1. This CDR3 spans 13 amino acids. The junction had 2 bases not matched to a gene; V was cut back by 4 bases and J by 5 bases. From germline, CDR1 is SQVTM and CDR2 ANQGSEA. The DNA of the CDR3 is TGCAGCGTTGGGGGGACAGGGGATCAGCCCCAGCATTTT. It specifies CSVGGTGDQPQHF.

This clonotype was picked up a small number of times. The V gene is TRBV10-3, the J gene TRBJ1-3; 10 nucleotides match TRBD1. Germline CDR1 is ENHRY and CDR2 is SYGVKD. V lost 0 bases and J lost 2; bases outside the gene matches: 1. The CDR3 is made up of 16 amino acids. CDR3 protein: CAISESGQGAGNTIYF. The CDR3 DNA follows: TGTGCCATCAGTGAGTCTGGACAGGGGGCTGGAAACACCATATATTTT.

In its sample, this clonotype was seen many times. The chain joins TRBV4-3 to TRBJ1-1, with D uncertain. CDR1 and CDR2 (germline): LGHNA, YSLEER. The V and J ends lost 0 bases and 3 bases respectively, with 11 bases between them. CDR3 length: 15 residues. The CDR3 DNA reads TGCGCCAGCAGCCAAGATTCACAGAGAGACACTGAAGCTTTCTTT. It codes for CASSQDSQRDTEAFF.

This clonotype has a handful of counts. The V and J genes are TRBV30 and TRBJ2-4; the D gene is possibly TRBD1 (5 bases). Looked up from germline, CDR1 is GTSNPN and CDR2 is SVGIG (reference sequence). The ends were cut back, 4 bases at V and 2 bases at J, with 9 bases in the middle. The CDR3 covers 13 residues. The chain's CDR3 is CAWKGDSKNIQYF. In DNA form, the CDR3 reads TGTGCCTGGAAAGGGGATTCCAAAAACATTCAGTACTTC.

This CDR3 is CASNGGSNQPQHF. CDR3 coding DNA: TGTGCCAGCAACGGGGGCTCAAATCAGCCCCAGCATTTT. The V gene is TRBV5-5, the J gene TRBJ1-5, with D perhaps matching TRBD1 (6 bases). The CDR3 runs to 13 residues. V shed 6 bases and J shed 4 bases, with 11 bases lying between them. Germline V lookup: CDR1 SGHKS, CDR2 YYEKEE (reference sequence).

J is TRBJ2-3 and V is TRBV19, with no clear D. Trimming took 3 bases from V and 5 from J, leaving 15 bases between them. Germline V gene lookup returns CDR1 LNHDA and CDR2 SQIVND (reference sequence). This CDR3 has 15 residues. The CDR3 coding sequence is TGTGCCAGTAGTATCCTGGCGGTTGAAGGAGATACGCAGTATTTT. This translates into CASSILAVEGDTQYF.

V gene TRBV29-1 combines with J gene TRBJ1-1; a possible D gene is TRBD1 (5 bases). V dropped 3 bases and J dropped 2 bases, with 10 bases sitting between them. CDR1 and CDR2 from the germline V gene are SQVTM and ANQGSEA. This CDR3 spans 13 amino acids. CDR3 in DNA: TGCAGCGTTGAGAACAGGATCAACACTGAAGCTTTCTTT. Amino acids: CSVENRINTEAFF.

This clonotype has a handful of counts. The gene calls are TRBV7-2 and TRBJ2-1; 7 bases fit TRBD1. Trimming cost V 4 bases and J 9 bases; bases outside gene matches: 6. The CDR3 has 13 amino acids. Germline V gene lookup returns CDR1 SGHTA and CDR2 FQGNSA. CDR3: CASSSTGYGEQFF. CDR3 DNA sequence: TGTGCCAGCAGCTCGACAGGGTACGGTGAGCAGTTCTTC.

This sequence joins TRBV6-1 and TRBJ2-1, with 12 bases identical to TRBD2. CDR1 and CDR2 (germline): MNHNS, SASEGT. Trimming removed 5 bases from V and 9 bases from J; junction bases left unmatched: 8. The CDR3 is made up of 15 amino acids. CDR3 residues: CASSRPGLAGSEQFF. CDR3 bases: TGTGCCAGCAGTCGACCGGGACTAGCGGGTTCTGAGCAGTTCTTC.

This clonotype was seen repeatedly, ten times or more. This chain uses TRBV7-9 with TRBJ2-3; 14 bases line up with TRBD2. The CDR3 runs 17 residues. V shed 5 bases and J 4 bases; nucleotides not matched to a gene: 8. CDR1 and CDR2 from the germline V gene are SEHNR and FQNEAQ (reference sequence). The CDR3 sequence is CASSAGLAGAYADTQYF. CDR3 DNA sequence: TGTGCCAGCAGCGCGGGACTAGCGGGAGCCTACGCAGATACGCAGTATTTT. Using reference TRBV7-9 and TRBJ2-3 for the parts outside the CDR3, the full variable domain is DTGVSQNPRHKITKRGQNVTFRCDPISEHNRLYWYRQTLGQGPEFLTYFQNEAQLEKSRLLSDRFSAERPKGSFSTLEIQRTEQGDSAMYLCASSAGLAGAYADTQYFGPGTRLTVL.

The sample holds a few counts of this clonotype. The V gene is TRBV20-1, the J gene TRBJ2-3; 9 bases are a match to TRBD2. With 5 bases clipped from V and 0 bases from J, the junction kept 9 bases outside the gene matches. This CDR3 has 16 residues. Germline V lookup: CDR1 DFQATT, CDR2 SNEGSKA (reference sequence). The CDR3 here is CSAARLADLSTDTQYF. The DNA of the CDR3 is TGCAGTGCTGCCCGACTAGCGGACCTTAGCACAGATACGCAGTATTTT.

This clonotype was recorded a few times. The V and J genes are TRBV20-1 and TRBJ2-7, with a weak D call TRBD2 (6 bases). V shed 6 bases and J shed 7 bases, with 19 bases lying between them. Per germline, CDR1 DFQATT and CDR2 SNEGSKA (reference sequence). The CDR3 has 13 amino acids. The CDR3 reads CSAGDSFSREQYF. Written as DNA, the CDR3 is TGCAGTGCCGGGGACTCATTTTCGAGGGAGCAGTACTTC.

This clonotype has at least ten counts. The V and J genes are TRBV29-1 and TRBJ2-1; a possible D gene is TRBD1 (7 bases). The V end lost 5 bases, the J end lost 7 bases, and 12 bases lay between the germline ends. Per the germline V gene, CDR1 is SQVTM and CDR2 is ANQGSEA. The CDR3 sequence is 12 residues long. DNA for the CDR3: TGCAGCGTTACGACAGGGAGGAATGAGCAGTTCTTC. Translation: CSVTTGRNEQFF.

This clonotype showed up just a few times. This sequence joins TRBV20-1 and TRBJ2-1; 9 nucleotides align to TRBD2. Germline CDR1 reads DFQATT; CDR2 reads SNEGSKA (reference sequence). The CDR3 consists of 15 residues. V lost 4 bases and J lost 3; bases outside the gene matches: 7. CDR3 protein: CSAIILAGHYNEQFF. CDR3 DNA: TGCAGTGCTATCATTCTAGCGGGACACTACAATGAGCAGTTCTTC.

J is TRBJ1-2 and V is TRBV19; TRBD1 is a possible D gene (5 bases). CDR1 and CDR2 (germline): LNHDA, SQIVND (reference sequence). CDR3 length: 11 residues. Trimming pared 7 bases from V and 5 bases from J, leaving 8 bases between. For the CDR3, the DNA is TGTGCCAGTAAGGAGGGGTATGGCTACACCTTC. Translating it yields CASKEGYGYTF.

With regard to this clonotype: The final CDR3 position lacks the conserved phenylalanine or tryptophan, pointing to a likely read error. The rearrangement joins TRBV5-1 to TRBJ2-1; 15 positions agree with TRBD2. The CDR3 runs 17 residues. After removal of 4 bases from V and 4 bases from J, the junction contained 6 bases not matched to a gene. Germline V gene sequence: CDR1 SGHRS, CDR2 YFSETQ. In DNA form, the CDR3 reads TGCGCCAGCAGCCCCCCCGGACTAGCGGGAGGGTACAATGAGCAGTTCTCC. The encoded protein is CASSPPGLAGGYNEQFS.

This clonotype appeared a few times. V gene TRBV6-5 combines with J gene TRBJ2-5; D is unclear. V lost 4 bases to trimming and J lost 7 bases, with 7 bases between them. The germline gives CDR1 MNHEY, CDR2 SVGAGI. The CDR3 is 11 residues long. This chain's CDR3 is CASSLIWTQYF. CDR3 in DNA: TGTGCCAGCAGTTTAATCTGGACCCAGTACTTC.

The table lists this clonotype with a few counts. This CDR3 is CASSLAPDYGTSVPHNEQFF. DNA of the CDR3: TGTGCCAGCAGCTTAGCACCCGACTACGGGACTAGCGTCCCTCACAATGAGCAGTTCTTC. The rearrangement links TRBV7-6 to TRBJ2-1, with 10 bases fitting TRBD2. The length of the CDR3 is 20 residues. Per the germline V gene, CDR1 is SGHVS and CDR2 is FNYEAQ. Trimming removed 0 bases from V and 5 bases from J; junction bases left unmatched: 16.

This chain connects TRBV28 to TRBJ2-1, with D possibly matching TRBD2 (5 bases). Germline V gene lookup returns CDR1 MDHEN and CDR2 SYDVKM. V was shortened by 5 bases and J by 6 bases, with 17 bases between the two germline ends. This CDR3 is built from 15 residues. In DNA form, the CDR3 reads TGTGCCAGCAGTACTACCACACGGCTAGCCAATGAGCAGTTCTTC. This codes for CASSTTTRLANEQFF.

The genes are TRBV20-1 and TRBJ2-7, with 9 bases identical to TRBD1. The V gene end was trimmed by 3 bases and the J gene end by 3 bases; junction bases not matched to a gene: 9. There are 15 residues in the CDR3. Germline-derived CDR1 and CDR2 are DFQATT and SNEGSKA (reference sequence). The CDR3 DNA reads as TGCAGTGCTAGGCTCCCCGGGACAGGGTACTACGAGCAGTACTTC. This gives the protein CSARLPGTGYYEQYF.

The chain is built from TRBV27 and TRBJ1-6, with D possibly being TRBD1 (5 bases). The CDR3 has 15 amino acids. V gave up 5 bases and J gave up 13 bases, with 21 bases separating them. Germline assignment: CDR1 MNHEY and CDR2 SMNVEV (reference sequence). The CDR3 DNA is TGTGCCAGCAGTGGTGTCCGGGACTTTCTAATGCCCCTCCACTTT. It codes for CASSGVRDFLMPLHF.

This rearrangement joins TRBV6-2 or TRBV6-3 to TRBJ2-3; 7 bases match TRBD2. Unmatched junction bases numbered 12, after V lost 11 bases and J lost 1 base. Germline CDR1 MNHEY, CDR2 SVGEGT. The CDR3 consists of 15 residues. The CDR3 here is CAGRPAGRGTDTQYF. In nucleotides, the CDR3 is TGTGCCGGCCGCCCCGCGGGGAGGGGCACAGATACGCAGTATTTT.

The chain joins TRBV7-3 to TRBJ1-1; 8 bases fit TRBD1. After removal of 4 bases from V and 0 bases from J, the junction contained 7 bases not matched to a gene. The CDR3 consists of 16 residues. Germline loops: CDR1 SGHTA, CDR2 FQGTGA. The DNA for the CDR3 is TGTGCCAGCAGCTCACAGGGGGTTCTTTTGAACACTGAAGCTTTCTTT. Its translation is CASSSQGVLLNTEAFF.

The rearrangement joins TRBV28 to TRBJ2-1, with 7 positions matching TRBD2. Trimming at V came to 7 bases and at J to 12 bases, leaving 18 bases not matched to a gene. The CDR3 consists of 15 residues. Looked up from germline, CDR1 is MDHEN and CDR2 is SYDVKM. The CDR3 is CASTELAGDNEWQFF. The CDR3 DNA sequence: TGTGCCAGCACCGAACTGGCGGGAGACAATGAGTGGCAGTTCTTC. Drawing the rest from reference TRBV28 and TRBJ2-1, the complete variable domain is DVKVTQSSRYLVKRTGEKVFLECVQDMDHENMFWYRQDPGLGLRLIYFSYDVKMKEKGDIPEGYSVSREKKERFSLILESASTNQTSMYLCASTELAGDNEWQFFGPGTRLTVL.